The 5 T cell receptor beta chains listed next were all sequenced from one sample in a study of identical twins. TCRdb redid the calling of the 5' RACE reads with MiXCR, one entry per CDR3 protein. In the table there are 300,000 to 400,000 distinct CDR3 sequences, roughly an eighth of which are singletons. These data were also filed under a second study, of yellow fever vaccine responses in identical twins.

Sequenced input: CD8+ T cells sorted from blood. Source of these receptors: a woman in her late teens or twenties in good health.

This clonotype was counted only a few times. The chain couples TRBV6-6 to TRBJ2-3; D is uncertain. This CDR3 comprises 13 residues. V lost 5 bases and J 4 bases, leaving 10 bases between the germline ends. Germline loops: CDR1 MNHNY, CDR2 SVGAGI (reference sequence). DNA of the CDR3: TGTGCCAGCAGTCCCGGTTGGGCAGATACGCAGTATTTT. This codes for CASSPGWADTQYF.

This clonotype was found many times. The chain has TRBV7-9 and TRBJ1-1; D is uncertain. This CDR3 region has 12 residues. The germline V gene has CDR1 SEHNR and CDR2 FQNEAQ (reference sequence). Trimming removed 6 bases from V and 4 bases from J, with 9 bases in between. In nucleotides, the CDR3 is TGTGCCAGCAGTCCCTCCGGCACTGAAGCTTTCTTT. Protein: CASSPSGTEAFF.

The chain is built from TRBV5-1 and TRBJ2-7; 12 positions match TRBD2. The germline V gene has CDR1 SGHRS and CDR2 YFSETQ. Losses at the gene ends were 6 bases for V and 6 bases for J; bases not matched to a gene: 4. The CDR3 extends over 13 amino acids. The CDR3 loop reads CASKTSGSGEQYF. CDR3 DNA sequence: TGCGCCAGCAAGACTAGCGGGAGCGGCGAGCAGTACTTC.

This clonotype was recorded a few times. The V call is TRBV4-2, the J call TRBJ2-1; 7 bases fit TRBD1. V trimming: 4 bases; J trimming: 8 bases; junction bases outside the gene matches: 11. This CDR3 comprises 15 residues. Germline CDR1 is LGHNA and CDR2 is YNFKEQ. CDR3 protein: CASSLRQGIADEQFF. CDR3 coding DNA: TGTGCCAGCAGCCTACGACAGGGTATCGCTGATGAGCAGTTCTTC.

This clonotype showed up just a few times. The chain links TRBV7-2 to TRBJ2-7, with D perhaps TRBD2 (6 bases). The CDR3 runs 15 residues. V lost 3 bases, J lost 7 bases, and 19 bases lay in between. CDR1 is SGHTA and CDR2 is FQGNSA in the germline V gene. CDR3 region: CASSFWREASREQYF. The CDR3 DNA follows: TGTGCCAGCAGCTTCTGGAGGGAAGCTTCTCGGGAGCAGTACTTC.